This TCR beta chain derives from a study of cytomegalovirus exposure and HLA in healthy donors. Overall study results and limits: In vitro data verified a few CMV-associated chains as specific for CMV antigens. In a later analysis, common viral pathogens appeared linked to several of the most significant clusters.

CDR1 is LNHDA and CDR2 is SQIVND in the germline V gene (reference sequence). V shed 5 bases, J shed 0 bases, and the junction held 7 bases outside the gene matches. The CDR3 length is 16 residues. The PCR ran on 60 Vbeta and 13 Jbeta primers. TCRdb keeps only in-frame clones here, not all; method: immunoSEQ multiplex PCR. The data contain approximately 80,000 clones, 78% of them singletons. About this clone itself: Its cognate antigen is unknown.

The receptor was isolated from a male donor in good health and CMV-seropositive. The rearrangement uses TRBV19 and TRBJ2-1, with 7 bases matching TRBD2. The sample comprised PBMCs. CDR3 amino acids: CASSPLAVSSYNEQFF. The CDR3 nucleotides read TGTGCCAGTAGTCCTCTAGCGGTTAGCTCCTACAATGAGCAGTTCTTC.